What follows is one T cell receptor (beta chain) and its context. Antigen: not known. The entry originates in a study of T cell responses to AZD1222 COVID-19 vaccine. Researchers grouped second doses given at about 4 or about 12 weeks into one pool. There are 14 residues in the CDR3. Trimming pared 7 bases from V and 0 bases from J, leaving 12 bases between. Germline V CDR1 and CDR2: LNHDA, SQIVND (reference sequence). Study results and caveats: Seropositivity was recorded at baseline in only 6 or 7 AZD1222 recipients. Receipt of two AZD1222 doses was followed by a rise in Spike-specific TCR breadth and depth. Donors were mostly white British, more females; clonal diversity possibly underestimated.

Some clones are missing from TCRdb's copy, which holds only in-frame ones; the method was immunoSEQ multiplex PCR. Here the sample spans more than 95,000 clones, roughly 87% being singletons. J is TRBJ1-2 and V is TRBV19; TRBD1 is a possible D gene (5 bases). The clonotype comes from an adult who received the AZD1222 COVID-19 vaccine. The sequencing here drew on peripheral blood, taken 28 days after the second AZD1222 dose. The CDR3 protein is CASTRMGANYGYTF. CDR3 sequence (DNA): TGTGCCAGTACCCGTATGGGGGCTAACTATGGCTACACCTTC.